This passage covers 4 T cell receptor beta chains from one sample sequenced in a study of blood T cell repertoires in COVID-19. Using immunoSEQ multiplex PCR, the repertoire was profiled, and TCRdb retains in-frame clones only, with some absent. Among approximately 250,000 clones, approximately 89% were seen once, and the ten largest hold over 8%. The sample comprised peripheral blood. These receptors all stem from a middle-aged man with active or convalescent COVID-19.

The chain has TRBV11-3 and TRBJ1-1, with TRBD1 matching over 7 bases. The CDR3 totals 13 residues. Per the germline V gene, CDR1 is SGHNT and CDR2 is YENEEA. V dropped 6 bases and J dropped 1; count of bases not matched to a gene: 2. CDR3 DNA: TGTGCCAGCAGTTACAGGGGGAACACTGAAGCTTTCTTT. This translates into CASSYRGNTEAFF.

This clone was seen only once. The chain recombines TRBV28 with TRBJ1-5, with 8 nucleotides matching TRBD1. The V and J ends lost 5 bases and 6 bases, in that order; junction bases with no gene match: 6. Per germline, CDR1 MDHEN and CDR2 SYDVKM. This CDR3 spans 14 amino acids. CDR3 DNA: TGTGCCAGCAGTCCCGGACAGGGCGCTCAGCCCCAGCATTTT. As protein: CASSPGQGAQPQHF.

V is TRBV19 and J is TRBJ2-3; TRBD1 is a possible D gene (6 bases). Per the germline V gene, CDR1 is LNHDA and CDR2 is SQIVND (reference sequence). The CDR3 runs 18 residues. V gave up 4 bases and J gave up 4 bases, with 24 bases separating them. In DNA form, the CDR3 reads TGTGCCAGTAGTACCGATCCCAGGGGCTCGGGGAACTCAGATACGCAGTATTTT. Translation gives CASSTDPRGSGNSDTQYF. Filled out from reference TRBV19 and TRBJ2-3, the complete variable domain reads DGGITQSPKYLFRKEGQNVTLSCEQNLNHDAMYWYRQDPGQGLRLIYYSQIVNDFQKGDIAEGYSVSREKKESFPLTVTSAQKNPTAFYLCASSTDPRGSGNSDTQYFGPGTRLTVL.

V usage is TRBV29-1 and J usage is TRBJ2-3; 7 nucleotides match TRBD2. CDR1 and CDR2 (germline): SQVTM, ANQGSEA. This CDR3 is 16 amino acids long. V lost 4 bases and J lost 2; bases outside the gene matches: 12. CDR3 in amino acids: CSVVDVGGGITDTQYF. The DNA of the CDR3 is TGCAGCGTTGTTGATGTTGGCGGGGGAATCACAGATACGCAGTATTTT.